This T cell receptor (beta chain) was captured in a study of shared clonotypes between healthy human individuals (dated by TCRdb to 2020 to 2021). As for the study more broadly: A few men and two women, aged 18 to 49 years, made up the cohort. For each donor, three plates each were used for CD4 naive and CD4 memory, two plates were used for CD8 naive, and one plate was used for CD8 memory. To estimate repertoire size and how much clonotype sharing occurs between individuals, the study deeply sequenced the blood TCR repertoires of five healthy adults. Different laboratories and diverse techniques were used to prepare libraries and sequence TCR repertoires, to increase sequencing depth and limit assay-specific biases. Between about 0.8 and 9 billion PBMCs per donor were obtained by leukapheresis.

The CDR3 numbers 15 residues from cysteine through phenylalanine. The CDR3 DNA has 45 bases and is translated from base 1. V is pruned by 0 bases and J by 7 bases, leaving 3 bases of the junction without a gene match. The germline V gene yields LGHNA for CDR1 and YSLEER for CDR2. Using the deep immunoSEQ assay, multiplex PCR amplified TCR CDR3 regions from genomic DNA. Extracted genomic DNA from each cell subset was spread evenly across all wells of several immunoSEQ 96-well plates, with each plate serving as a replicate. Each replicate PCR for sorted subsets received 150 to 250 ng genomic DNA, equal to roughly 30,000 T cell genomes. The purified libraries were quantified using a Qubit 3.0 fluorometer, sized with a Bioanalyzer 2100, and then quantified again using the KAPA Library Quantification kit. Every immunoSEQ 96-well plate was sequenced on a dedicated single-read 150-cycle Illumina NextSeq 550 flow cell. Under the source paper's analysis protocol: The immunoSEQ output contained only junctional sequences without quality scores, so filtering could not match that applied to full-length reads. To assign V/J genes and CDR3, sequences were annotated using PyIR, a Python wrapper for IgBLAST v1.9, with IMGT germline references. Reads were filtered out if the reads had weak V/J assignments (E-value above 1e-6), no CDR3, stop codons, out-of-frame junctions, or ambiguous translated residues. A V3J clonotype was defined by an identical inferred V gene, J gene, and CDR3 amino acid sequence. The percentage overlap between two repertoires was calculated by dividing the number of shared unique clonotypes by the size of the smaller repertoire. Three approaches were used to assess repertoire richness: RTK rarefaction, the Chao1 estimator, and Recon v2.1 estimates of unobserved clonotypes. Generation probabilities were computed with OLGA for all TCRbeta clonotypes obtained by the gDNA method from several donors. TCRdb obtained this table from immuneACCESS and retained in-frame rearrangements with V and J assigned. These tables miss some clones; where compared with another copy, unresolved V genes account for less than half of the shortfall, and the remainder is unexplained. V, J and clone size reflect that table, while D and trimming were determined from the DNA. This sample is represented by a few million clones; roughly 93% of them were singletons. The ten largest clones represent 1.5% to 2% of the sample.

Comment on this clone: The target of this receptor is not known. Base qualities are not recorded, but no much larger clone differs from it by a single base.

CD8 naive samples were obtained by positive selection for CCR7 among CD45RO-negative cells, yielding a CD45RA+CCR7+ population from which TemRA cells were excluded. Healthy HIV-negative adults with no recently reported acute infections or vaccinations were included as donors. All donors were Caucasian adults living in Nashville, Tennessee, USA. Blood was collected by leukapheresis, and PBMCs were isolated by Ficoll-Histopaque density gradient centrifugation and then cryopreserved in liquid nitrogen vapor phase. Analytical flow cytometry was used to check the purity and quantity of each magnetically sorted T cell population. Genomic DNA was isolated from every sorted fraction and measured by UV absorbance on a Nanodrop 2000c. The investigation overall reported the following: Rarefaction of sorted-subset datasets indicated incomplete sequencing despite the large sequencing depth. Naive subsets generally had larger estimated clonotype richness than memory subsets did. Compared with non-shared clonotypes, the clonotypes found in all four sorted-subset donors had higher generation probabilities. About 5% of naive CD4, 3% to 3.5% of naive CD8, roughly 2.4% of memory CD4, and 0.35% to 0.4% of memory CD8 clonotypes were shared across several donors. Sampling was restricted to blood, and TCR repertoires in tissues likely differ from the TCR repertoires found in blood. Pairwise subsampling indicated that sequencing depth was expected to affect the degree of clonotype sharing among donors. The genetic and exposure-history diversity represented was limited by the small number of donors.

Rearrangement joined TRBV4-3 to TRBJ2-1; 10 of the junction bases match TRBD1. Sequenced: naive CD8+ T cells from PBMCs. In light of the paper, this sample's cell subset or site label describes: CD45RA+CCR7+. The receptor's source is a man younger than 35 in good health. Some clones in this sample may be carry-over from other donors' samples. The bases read TGCGCCAGCAGCCAAGAAAGACAGGGGGCTAATGAGCAGTTCTTC. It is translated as CASSQERQGANEQFF.